Below are 19 T cell receptor beta chains sequenced from a single sample in a study of control samples from healthy donors and cancer patients. Sequencing used immunoSEQ multiplex PCR; TCRdb keeps in-frame clones, though not all of them. The sample holds 150,000 to 200,000 clones; roughly 92% are singletons and the top ten take 1.4%. Sequencing used blood. These receptors all come from a man aged 30-40 years in good health.

V usage is TRBV2 and J usage is TRBJ2-3; D is unclear. CDR3 length equals 12 residues. CDR1 is SNHLY and CDR2 is FYNNEI in the germline V gene. The V end lost 6 bases, the J end lost 8 bases, and 12 bases lay between the germline ends. This chain's CDR3 is CASRTDEGTQYF. The CDR3 nucleotides read TGTGCCAGCAGAACCGACGAAGGTACGCAGTATTTT.

The gene calls are TRBV6-4 and TRBJ1-1; no clear D gene. The CDR3 spans 16 residues. Trimming stripped 2 bases from V and 4 bases from J, with 17 bases between. Germline values: CDR1 MRHNA, CDR2 SNTAGT. As DNA, the CDR3 is TGTGCCAGCAGTGACGGACCGGGAGGACGCGGCACTGAAGCTTTCTTT. Encoded protein: CASSDGPGGRGTEAFF.

The J gene is TRBJ1-1, the V gene TRBV11-2, with D uncertain. The CDR3 is made up of 13 amino acids. Trimming shortened V by 3 bases and J by 2 bases, and 7 bases separated the two germline ends. CDR1 is SGHAT and CDR2 is FQNNGV in the germline V gene. The CDR3 loop is CASSLLANTEAFF. CDR3 DNA sequence: TGTGCCAGCAGCTTGTTGGCCAACACTGAAGCTTTCTTT.

This clone has a handful of counts. The chain couples TRBV3-1 (or the pseudogene TRBV3-2) to TRBJ1-1; no clear D. CDR1 and CDR2 from the germline V gene are LGHDT and YNNKEL (reference sequence). V was cut by 4 bases and J by 4 bases, with 10 bases left in between. The CDR3 consists of 13 residues. The CDR3 coding sequence is TGTGCCAGCAGCCGCGGGATTGGCACTGAAGCTTTCTTT. Translating gives CASSRGIGTEAFF.

CDR3 loop: CASAGANPYEQYF. The CDR3 DNA reads TGTGCCAGCGCGGGGGCGAATCCCTACGAGCAGTACTTC. V and J are TRBV18 and TRBJ2-7, with D perhaps TRBD2 (7 bases). Germline CDR1 reads KGHSH; CDR2 reads LQKENI. Trimming removed 8 bases at V and 2 bases at J, with 13 bases between. The CDR3 totals 13 residues.

The rearrangement uses TRBV19 and TRBJ1-5, with D perhaps TRBD1 (6 bases). Trimming took 6 bases from V and 5 from J, leaving 14 bases between them. The CDR3 covers 14 residues. Germline values: CDR1 LNHDA, CDR2 SQIVND (reference sequence). This chain's CDR3 is CASRLQGVDQPQHF. CDR3 nucleotide sequence: TGTGCCAGTAGGCTACAGGGAGTAGATCAGCCCCAGCATTTT.

This chain uses TRBV19 with TRBJ2-2; D perhaps matches TRBD1 (6 bases). Germline CDR1 LNHDA, CDR2 SQIVND (reference sequence). The CDR3 sequence is 15 residues long. Trimming took off 6 bases at V and 3 bases at J, with 14 bases between the two ends. CDR3 sequence (DNA): TGTGCCAGTAGCTCGACAGGTTGGGACACCGGGGAGCTGTTTTTT. As protein: CASSSTGWDTGELFF.

A few counts support this clone. The V call is TRBV28, the J call TRBJ2-5, with a tentative D call TRBD2 (7 bases). V was trimmed by 7 bases and J by 7 bases, leaving 19 bases between them. Germline loops: CDR1 MDHEN, CDR2 SYDVKM. CDR3 length: 14 residues. The CDR3 loop reads CASIRGGDGWTQYF. The CDR3 DNA reads as TGTGCCAGCATCCGAGGGGGGGACGGATGGACCCAGTACTTC.

The chain has TRBV7-9 and TRBJ2-5; the D gene is possibly TRBD1 (6 bases). In germline, CDR1 is SEHNR, CDR2 FQNEAQ (reference sequence). This CDR3 contains 13 residues. The V gene lost 5 bases and the J gene lost 9 bases, with 16 bases spanning the gap. CDR3 region: CASSRTATEPQYF. The CDR3 coding sequence is TGTGCCAGCAGCCGGACAGCGACGGAGCCCCAGTACTTC.

V gene TRBV11-1 combines with J gene TRBJ1-2; D is unclear. This CDR3 comprises 13 residues. Trimming cost V 5 bases and J 7 bases, with 14 bases left between them. Per the germline V gene, CDR1 is SGHAT and CDR2 is FQDESV (reference sequence). This CDR3 reads CASSPYPQAGYTF. The CDR3 coding sequence is TGTGCCAGCAGCCCCTACCCCCAGGCTGGCTACACCTTC.

The chain links TRBV30 to TRBJ2-1, with D unresolved. With 0 bases removed from V and 10 bases from J, the gap between germline ends came to 13 bases. Looked up from germline, CDR1 is GTSNPN and CDR2 is SVGIG (reference sequence). CDR3 size: 13 residues. CDR3 protein: CAWSVRTATEQFF. The DNA of the CDR3 is TGTGCCTGGAGTGTACGAACCGCAACGGAGCAGTTCTTC.

The chain links TRBV7-3 to TRBJ2-7, with TRBD1 as a possible D gene (5 bases). V was trimmed by 3 bases and J by 5 bases, leaving 11 bases between them. CDR1 is SGHTA and CDR2 is FQGTGA in the germline V gene. The CDR3 sequence is 13 residues long. CDR3: CASSFTREDEQYF. Written as DNA, the CDR3 is TGTGCCAGCAGCTTTACCAGGGAAGACGAGCAGTACTTC.

The V call is TRBV4-2, the J call TRBJ2-5; D gene unclear. Germline CDR1 and CDR2: LGHNA and YNFKEQ. The CDR3 contains 14 residues. Between the trimmed V and J ends, which lost 2 bases and 3 bases, there was a span of 10 bases. The CDR3 here is CASSQTGREETQYF. The CDR3 DNA follows: TGTGCCAGCAGCCAAACGGGCCGCGAAGAGACCCAGTACTTC.

The V call is TRBV7-9, the J call TRBJ1-3; 10 bases line up with TRBD1. The germline gives CDR1 SEHNR, CDR2 FQNEAQ (reference sequence). Trimming at V came to 2 bases and at J to 4 bases, leaving 8 bases not matched to a gene. CDR3 length: 17 amino acids. CDR3 sequence: CASSLYWTGGPGNTIYF. For the CDR3, the DNA is TGTGCCAGCAGCTTATATTGGACAGGGGGACCGGGAAACACCATATATTTT.

This clone was observed a handful of times. This sequence joins TRBV2 and TRBJ1-4; 9 bases map to TRBD1. CDR1 is SNHLY, CDR2 FYNNEI, per germline. The CDR3 sequence is 15 residues long. Trimming at V came to 6 bases and at J to 6 bases, leaving 8 bases not matched to a gene. Here the CDR3 DNA reads TGTGCCAGCAGACCCTGGACAGGGGAACATGAAAAACTGTTTTTT. Translation gives CASRPWTGEHEKLFF.

V and J are TRBV4-2 and TRBJ1-2; 8 nucleotides agree with TRBD1. CDR1 is LGHNA, CDR2 YNFKEQ, per germline. This CDR3 contains 15 residues. J gave up 0 bases and V 1 base, and 1 base lay outside the gene matches. The CDR3 protein is CASSQGTGTNYGYTF. CDR3 nucleotide sequence: TGTGCCAGCAGCCAAGGGACAGGGACTAACTATGGCTACACCTTC.

This chain joins TRBV9 and TRBJ2-1; 13 bases are a match to TRBD2. There are 16 residues in the CDR3. CDR1 is SGDLS and CDR2 is YYNGEE in the germline V gene. Losses at the gene ends were 0 bases for V and 5 bases for J; bases not matched to a gene: 2. CDR3 protein: CASSVGGTSGNNEQFF. The CDR3 DNA follows: TGTGCCAGCAGCGTAGGGGGGACTAGCGGGAACAATGAGCAGTTCTTC. The full variable domain, completed using reference TRBV9 and TRBJ2-1, is DSGVTQTPKHLITATGQRVTLRCSPRSGDLSVYWYQQSLDQGLQFLIQYYNGEERAKGNILERFSAQQFPDLHSELNLSSLELGDSALYFCASSVGGTSGNNEQFFGPGTRLTVL.

The rearrangement links TRBV2 to TRBJ1-1; D not resolved. Trimming removed 3 bases from V and 1 base from J, with 6 bases in between. CDR1 is SNHLY and CDR2 is FYNNEI in the germline V gene. The CDR3 runs to 13 residues. The CDR3 sequence is CASSDKENTEAFF. For the CDR3, the DNA is TGTGCCAGCAGTGATAAGGAGAACACTGAAGCTTTCTTT.

This chain joins TRBV5-1 and TRBJ2-5, with unresolved D. V lost 2 bases and J 2 bases, leaving 4 bases between the germline ends. Germline assignment: CDR1 SGHRS and CDR2 YFSETQ. CDR3 length: 12 amino acids. For the CDR3, the DNA is TGCGCCAGCAGCTTCCAGCAAGAGACCCAGTACTTC. As protein: CASSFQQETQYF.